What follows are 5 T cell receptor beta chains derived from one specimen sequenced in a study of PD-L1 blockade in urothelial cancer. Libraries were prepared by immunoSEQ multiplex PCR; TCRdb keeps only in-frame clonotypes and omits some of them. The sample has some 100,000 clones, about 90% seen once. This material consisted of PBMCs, taken around atezolizumab (anti-PD-L1) treatment. The receptors stem from a woman over 75 with urothelial cancer.

The chain combines TRBV19 with TRBJ1-2; a possible D gene is TRBD1 (6 bases). CDR1 and CDR2 from the germline V gene are LNHDA and SQIVND (reference sequence). This CDR3 has 14 residues. Trimming cost V 8 bases and J 2 bases, with 15 bases left between them. CDR3 protein: CASRQGPSNYGYTF. The CDR3 DNA sequence: TGTGCCAGTCGCCAGGGGCCCAGCAACTATGGCTACACCTTC.

This clone was counted once. The chain carries TRBV10-3 and TRBJ2-7; no clear D gene. The CDR3 is 12 residues long. Germline V gene sequence: CDR1 ENHRY, CDR2 SYGVKD. Trimming stripped 10 bases from V and 2 bases from J, with 12 bases between. This CDR3 is CATATATYEQYF. For the CDR3, the DNA is TGTGCCACTGCTACAGCCACCTACGAGCAGTACTTC.

This chain joins TRBV7-9 and TRBJ2-3, with D unresolved. The CDR3 is 13 amino acids. The ends were cut back, 4 bases at V and 2 bases at J, with 7 bases in the middle. Germline V gene lookup returns CDR1 SEHNR and CDR2 FQNEAQ (reference sequence). The CDR3 DNA follows: TGTGCCAGCAGCTCTTTAAACACAGATACGCAGTATTTT. This encodes CASSSLNTDTQYF.

The chain links TRBV27 to TRBJ1-5, with D possibly being TRBD1 (5 bases). Germline assignment: CDR1 MNHEY and CDR2 SMNVEV (reference sequence). The CDR3 spans 14 residues. V was cut by 5 bases and J by 2 bases, with 10 bases left in between. The CDR3 DNA reads as TGTGCCAGCAGTGCCCTACAGGGCAATCAGCCCCAGCATTTT. This codes for CASSALQGNQPQHF.

J is TRBJ2-1 and V is TRBV28, with 12 bases identical to TRBD2. V lost 8 bases to trimming and J lost 10 bases; unmatched junction nucleotides: 9. There are 14 residues in the CDR3. Per germline, CDR1 MDHEN and CDR2 SYDVKM. The CDR3 is CASGSSGRAGEQFF. CDR3 DNA sequence: TGTGCCAGCGGTTCTAGCGGGAGGGCGGGGGAGCAGTTCTTC.